Presented here are 10 T cell receptor beta chains from one specimen sequenced in a study of blood T cell repertoires in COVID-19 (dated by TCRdb to about 2020). The library was made by the immunoSEQ multiplex PCR assay. Drawn from immuneACCESS, this table holds only the in-frame rearrangements with V and J called that TCRdb kept. Clones are partly lost; checked studies trace under half to an unresolved V gene and leave the rest unexplained. This sample holds about 170,000 clones; approximately 82% were observed only once. 15% to 20% of the sample lies in the top ten. The specimen was peripheral blood. These receptors came from a woman in her sixties or seventies who had recovered from COVID-19.

The V and J genes are TRBV7-2 and TRBJ2-1; D remains ambiguous. Trimming left V 5 bases short and J 10 bases short, with 12 bases between. The CDR3 runs 12 residues. Germline V lookup: CDR1 SGHTA, CDR2 FQGNSA. CDR3 protein: CASSPAAREQFF. For the CDR3, the DNA is TGTGCCAGCAGCCCGGCGGCCCGGGAGCAGTTCTTC.

The gene calls are TRBV29-1 and TRBJ1-2; 8 nucleotides agree with TRBD1. The CDR3 extends over 14 amino acids. CDR1 is SQVTM and CDR2 is ANQGSEA in the germline V gene. Trimming took 1 base from V and 8 from J; bases not matched to a gene: 9. The DNA for the CDR3 is TGCAGCGTTGAAGGAGGTAGGACAGGGAAAGGCTACACCTTC. Translated: CSVEGGRTGKGYTF.

The V and J genes are TRBV4-2 and TRBJ1-5; D gene ambiguous. The CDR3 consists of 15 residues. Germline V gene data show CDR1 as LGHNA and CDR2 as YNFKEQ. With 3 bases removed from V and 2 bases from J, the gap between germline ends came to 11 bases. The CDR3 nucleotides read TGTGCCAGCAGCCACCTTTACCAGGGCAATCAGCCCCAGCATTTT. Encoded protein: CASSHLYQGNQPQHF.

This chain connects TRBV6-6 to TRBJ2-5; 7 bases are a match to TRBD1. The CDR3 runs to 14 residues. Trimming took 6 bases from V and 7 from J; bases not matched to a gene: 11. Per the germline V gene, CDR1 is MNHNY and CDR2 is SVGAGI (reference sequence). CDR3 DNA: TGTGCCAGCAGCGCCGGGACAGCCAAGACGACCCAGTACTTC. It is translated as CASSAGTAKTTQYF.

The chain uses TRBV5-6 and TRBJ2-1; D possibly corresponds to TRBD2 (6 bases). Trimming stripped 3 bases from V and 8 bases from J, with 18 bases between. CDR3 length equals 15 residues. Germline V gene sequence: CDR1 SGHDT, CDR2 YYEEEE. In nucleotides, the CDR3 is TGTGCCAGCAGCTGGGGTAGCGGAGTAGCGGATGAGCAGTTCTTC. It translates to CASSWGSGVADEQFF.

CDR3 amino acids: CASIPGGSGANVLTF. The CDR3 region has the DNA TGTGCCAGTATCCCCGGAGGCTCTGGGGCCAACGTCCTGACTTTC. V and J are TRBV19 and TRBJ2-6; a possible D gene is TRBD2 (5 bases). The germline CDR1 and CDR2 sequences are LNHDA and SQIVND (reference sequence). Trimming left V 7 bases short and J 0 bases short, with 10 bases between. CDR3 size: 15 residues.

The rearrangement links TRBV11-3 to TRBJ2-3; 7 bases match TRBD2. Germline V gene data show CDR1 as SGHNT and CDR2 as YENEEA. Trimming at V came to 5 bases and at J to 6 bases, leaving 11 bases not matched to a gene. The CDR3 has 15 residues. DNA for the CDR3: TGTGCCAGCAGCGCCCGGGGGGTGCAGGCGGATACGCAGTATTTT. This encodes CASSARGVQADTQYF.

CDR3 in amino acids: CAWSLGQNSPLHF. CDR3 nucleotide sequence: TGTGCCTGGAGTTTGGGGCAAAATTCACCCCTCCACTTT. The chain has TRBV30 and TRBJ1-6; D might be TRBD1 (5 bases). The germline CDR1 and CDR2 sequences are GTSNPN and SVGIG (reference sequence). The CDR3 consists of 13 residues. V was clipped by 2 bases and J by 7 bases, with 9 bases between them.

This clone has ten or more counts. V usage is TRBV18 and J usage is TRBJ1-2; 7 bases line up with TRBD1. Germline CDR1 is KGHSH and CDR2 is LQKENI. The CDR3 length is 16 residues. With 3 bases clipped from V and 1 base from J, the junction kept 8 bases outside the gene matches. DNA of the CDR3: TGTGCCAGCTCACCCCGACAGGGAAGATTTAACTATGGCTACACCTTC. Amino acid sequence: CASSPRQGRFNYGYTF.

This sequence joins TRBV19 and TRBJ1-1, with 8 bases that match TRBD1. Germline V CDR1 and CDR2: LNHDA, SQIVND (reference sequence). Losses at the gene ends were 4 bases for V and 1 base for J; bases not matched to a gene: 11. The CDR3 covers 17 residues. CDR3 sequence (DNA): TGTGCCAGTAGTACCCGACAGGGGCGCCACACGAACACTGAAGCTTTCTTT. This encodes CASSTRQGRHTNTEAFF. Full variable domain (missing parts from reference TRBV19 and TRBJ1-1): DGGITQSPKYLFRKEGQNVTLSCEQNLNHDAMYWYRQDPGQGLRLIYYSQIVNDFQKGDIAEGYSVSREKKESFPLTVTSAQKNPTAFYLCASSTRQGRHTNTEAFFGQGTRLTVV.